What follows are 32 T cell receptor beta chains derived from one specimen sequenced in a study of cytomegalovirus exposure and HLA in healthy donors. PCR used 60 Vbeta primers and 13 Jbeta primers. Libraries were prepared by immunoSEQ multiplex PCR; TCRdb keeps only in-frame clonotypes and omits some of them. The sample includes around 300,000 clones, about 75% seen only once; the top ten take 2% to 2.5%. Sequencing input: PBMCs. The receptors come from a female donor in good health and CMV-seronegative.

The gene calls are TRBV6-6 and TRBJ2-7; TRBD2 matches at 8 bases. The trim removed 6 bases at V and 5 bases at J, leaving 9 bases unmatched. From germline, CDR1 is MNHNY and CDR2 SVGAGI (reference sequence). The CDR3 contains 14 residues. The CDR3 sequence is CASSPGGAQNEQYF. The CDR3 DNA sequence: TGTGCCAGCAGCCCCGGGGGGGCGCAGAACGAGCAGTACTTC.

This rearrangement joins TRBV27 to TRBJ1-6; weak D call: TRBD1 (6 bases). Germline CDR1 MNHEY, CDR2 SMNVEV (reference sequence). This CDR3 is 13 amino acids long. The V end lost 7 bases, the J end lost 7 bases, and 11 bases lay between the germline ends. The CDR3 nucleotides read TGTGCCAGCACCGACAGGCCCAATTCACCCCTCCACTTT. This codes for CASTDRPNSPLHF.

The V and J genes are TRBV4-2 and TRBJ2-4, with 9 nucleotides matching TRBD1. Trimming took 0 bases from V and 2 from J; bases not matched to a gene: 14. CDR1 LGHNA and CDR2 YNFKEQ come from the germline V gene. The CDR3 covers 20 residues. CDR3 in DNA: TGTGCCAGCAGCCAAGAGACCGCCGGGACAGGGACCACGACCAAAAACATTCAGTACTTC. This codes for CASSQETAGTGTTTKNIQYF.

This clone was seen a handful of times. V is TRBV7-9 and J is TRBJ1-2, with a possible D match to TRBD1 (6 bases). The CDR3 length is 13 residues. Germline V gene data show CDR1 as SEHNR and CDR2 as FQNEAQ (reference sequence). CDR3 sequence reads: CATAGGNRYGYTF. CDR3 in DNA: TGTGCTACAGCGGGGGGCAATAGGTATGGCTACACCTTC.

The genes are TRBV7-3 and TRBJ1-5; 9 bases are a match to TRBD1. J lost 5 bases, V lost 3 bases, and 14 bases had no gene match. Germline lookup yields CDR1 SGHTA and CDR2 FQGTGA. There are 18 residues in the CDR3. CDR3 sequence (DNA): TGTGCCAGCAGCTTTCCGTGGGGGACAGGGAGTACTTATCAGCCCCAGCATTTT. Residues: CASSFPWGTGSTYQPQHF.

This clone was observed once. The chain links TRBV28 to TRBJ1-4; unclear D gene. The CDR3 has 14 amino acids. Germline CDR1 and CDR2: MDHEN and SYDVKM. Deletions cut 7 bases from V and 4 bases from J, with 13 bases between. The CDR3 sequence is CASTRHGSNEKLFF. CDR3 coding DNA: TGTGCCAGCACTCGTCACGGGAGTAATGAAAAACTGTTTTTT. The whole variable domain, remainder taken from reference TRBV28 and TRBJ1-4, is DVKVTQSSRYLVKRTGEKVFLECVQDMDHENMFWYRQDPGLGLRLIYFSYDVKMKEKGDIPEGYSVSREKKERFSLILESASTNQTSMYLCASTRHGSNEKLFFGSGTQLSVL.

This clone occurred a few times. The chain is built from TRBV5-1 and TRBJ2-3; TRBD2 matches at 11 bases. This CDR3 contains 16 residues. CDR1 is SGHRS, CDR2 YFSETQ, per germline. The V segment lost 3 bases and the J segment 3 bases; nucleotides outside the gene matches: 6. CDR3 DNA: TGCGCCAGCAGCTATAGCGGGAGGGCCAAAACAGATACGCAGTATTTT. Protein sequence: CASSYSGRAKTDTQYF.

This clone came up a few times. The chain joins TRBV5-1 to TRBJ2-3, with 8 nucleotides matching TRBD2. Germline V gene data show CDR1 as SGHRS and CDR2 as YFSETQ. The CDR3 is 15 amino acids. The ends lost 4 bases at V and 0 bases at J; junction bases unmatched: 4. This CDR3 is CASSILAGSTDTQYF. The CDR3 DNA sequence: TGCGCCAGCAGCATTCTAGCGGGTAGCACAGATACGCAGTATTTT.

J is TRBJ2-1 and V is TRBV4-1; 11 bases match TRBD1. The CDR3 has 15 amino acids. Looked up from germline, CDR1 is MGHRA and CDR2 is YSYEKL. With V trimmed by 1 base and J by 9 bases, 5 bases remained unmatched. CDR3 region: CASSQVGQGAGEQFF. CDR3 DNA: TGCGCCAGCAGCCAAGTCGGACAGGGGGCTGGTGAGCAGTTCTTC.

This clone was detected only a few times. The genes are TRBV7-9 and TRBJ2-7, with D possibly matching TRBD1 (5 bases). The CDR3 totals 15 residues. Germline V gives CDR1 SEHNR, CDR2 FQNEAQ (reference sequence). The ends were cut back, 1 base at V and 4 bases at J, with 14 bases in the middle. The CDR3 DNA sequence: TGTGCCAGCAGCTTAGTTGGGTTGGGGCGGTACGAGCAGTACTTC. It encodes CASSLVGLGRYEQYF.

The CDR3 region has the DNA TGCAGCGTTGATAGTCGGGACTCAGCGGGCGGGGAGCTGTTTTTT. Its protein is CSVDSRDSAGGELFF. This chain joins TRBV29-1 and TRBJ2-2, with a possible D match to TRBD2 (6 bases). CDR3 length: 15 residues. Trimming removed 3 bases from V and 7 bases from J, with 18 bases in between. From germline, CDR1 is SQVTM and CDR2 ANQGSEA.

The chain combines TRBV18 with TRBJ2-7; possible D gene TRBD1, 6 bases. Trimming cost V 5 bases and J 5 bases, with 13 bases left between them. The CDR3 loop spans 13 amino acids. Germline assignment: CDR1 KGHSH and CDR2 LQKENI. CDR3 region: CASSRSGANEQYF. In DNA form, the CDR3 reads TGTGCCAGCTCAAGGTCAGGGGCGAACGAGCAGTACTTC.

The rearrangement uses TRBV9 and TRBJ2-1, with 9 bases identical to TRBD2. The CDR3 length is 13 residues. The V segment lost 0 bases and the J segment 10 bases; nucleotides outside the gene matches: 2. From germline, CDR1 is SGDLS and CDR2 YYNGEE. The CDR3 sequence is CASSVVGLAEQFF. The DNA for the CDR3 is TGTGCCAGCAGCGTAGTTGGACTAGCGGAGCAGTTCTTC.

CDR3 region: CASGPASTEQYF. The DNA for the CDR3 is TGTGCCAGCGGTCCCGCTAGCACCGAGCAGTACTTC. The chain uses TRBV2 and TRBJ2-7; maybe TRBD2 (5 bases). Trimming left V 8 bases short and J 6 bases short, with 14 bases between. CDR3 length: 12 amino acids. Looked up from germline, CDR1 is SNHLY and CDR2 is FYNNEI.

This rearrangement joins TRBV30 to TRBJ1-6; D possibly corresponds to TRBD1 (5 bases). Germline V gene data show CDR1 as GTSNPN and CDR2 as SVGIG (reference sequence). Trimming took 0 bases from V and 9 from J, leaving 21 bases between them. CDR3 length: 17 amino acids. The DNA of the CDR3 is TGTGCCTGGAGTGTTCGGCAGGGAATACGTTCGGGTTCACCCCTCCACTTT. It codes for CAWSVRQGIRSGSPLHF.

The chain employs TRBV11-2 and TRBJ2-1; 9 bases agree with TRBD2. Trimming took 2 bases from V and 2 from J; bases not matched to a gene: 4. CDR3 length equals 16 residues. Per germline, CDR1 SGHAT and CDR2 FQNNGV. As DNA, the CDR3 is TGTGCCAGCAGCTTATTAGCGGGAGCGGCCTACAATGAGCAGTTCTTC. Protein product: CASSLLAGAAYNEQFF. Full variable domain (rest looked up from reference TRBV11-2 and TRBJ2-1): EAGVAQSPRYKIIEKRQSVAFWCNPISGHATLYWYQQILGQGPKLLIQFQNNGVVDDSQLPKDRFSAERLKGVDSTLKIQPAKLEDSAVYLCASSLLAGAAYNEQFFGPGTRLTVL.

The chain uses TRBV5-1 and TRBJ2-1, with D maybe TRBD1 (5 bases). V lost 3 bases and J 3 bases, leaving 10 bases between the germline ends. This CDR3 is built from 14 residues. From germline, CDR1 is SGHRS and CDR2 YFSETQ. The CDR3 DNA reads as TGCGCCAGCAGCTCGAGCCAGGGCTACAATGAGCAGTTCTTC. Amino acid sequence: CASSSSQGYNEQFF.

The chain links TRBV5-1 to TRBJ2-2; tentatively, D is TRBD1 (5 bases). The V and J ends lost 2 bases and 4 bases respectively, with 12 bases between them. The CDR3 totals 15 residues. CDR1 and CDR2 from the germline V gene are SGHRS and YFSETQ. The DNA of the CDR3 is TGCGCCAGCAGCTTCGGACAAATTAGCACCGGGGAGCTGTTTTTT. Its translation is CASSFGQISTGELFF.

In this sample, this clone turned up a few times. The chain recombines TRBV6-6 with TRBJ2-7; maybe TRBD1 (5 bases). V was pared by 2 bases and J by 0 bases, with 14 bases between. CDR3 length equals 16 residues. Germline CDR1 MNHNY, CDR2 SVGAGI (reference sequence). DNA of the CDR3: TGTGCCAGCAGTTACGACAGTTCAACGCACTCCTACGAGCAGTACTTC. Amino acids: CASSYDSSTHSYEQYF.

There are a few counts of this clone. The V and J genes are TRBV7-9 and TRBJ1-1; the D gene is possibly TRBD1 (6 bases). The CDR3 has 17 amino acids. V lost 4 bases, J lost 4 bases, and 22 bases lay in between. CDR1 SEHNR and CDR2 FQNEAQ come from the germline V gene (reference sequence). CDR3 sequence reads: CASSSPSRGGAATEAFF. As DNA, the CDR3 is TGTGCCAGCAGCTCCCCTAGCCGCGGGGGGGCGGCCACTGAAGCTTTCTTT.

The J gene is TRBJ2-7, the V gene TRBV7-8; D possibly corresponds to TRBD2 (6 bases). Trimming shortened V by 5 bases and J by 4 bases, and 12 bases separated the two germline ends. In germline, CDR1 is SGHVS, CDR2 FQNEAQ. This CDR3 region has 13 residues. In nucleotides, the CDR3 is TGTGCCAGCAGCCCGATTGGGGGGTACGAGCAGTACTTC. Protein product: CASSPIGGYEQYF. The full variable domain, completed using reference TRBV7-8 and TRBJ2-7, is GAGVSQSPRYKVAKRGQDVALRCDPISGHVSLFWYQQALGQGPEFLTYFQNEAQLDKSGLPSDRFFAERPEGSVSTLKIQRTQQEDSAVYLCASSPIGGYEQYFGPGTRLTVT.

J is TRBJ2-3 and V is TRBV14; 10 bases align to TRBD2. The CDR3 consists of 15 residues. Germline CDR1 reads SGHDN; CDR2 reads FVKESK. V shed 4 bases and J 4 bases; nucleotides not matched to a gene: 5. The CDR3 loop is CASSLLAGGPDTQYF. DNA for the CDR3: TGTGCCAGCAGCCTCTTAGCGGGAGGCCCAGATACGCAGTATTTT.

This clone was seen a handful of times. This chain links TRBV5-4 with TRBJ2-6; TRBD1 is a possible D gene (5 bases). Germline-derived CDR1 and CDR2 are SGHNT and YYREEE (reference sequence). V lost 2 bases, J lost 1 base, and 7 bases lay in between. CDR3 size: 15 residues. The CDR3 DNA follows: TGTGCCAGCAGCTTTGACAGATCTGGGGCCAACGTCCTGACTTTC. This encodes CASSFDRSGANVLTF.

This clone was observed a handful of times. The gene calls are TRBV11-2 and TRBJ1-5; tentatively, D is TRBD1 (5 bases). The germline V gene has CDR1 SGHAT and CDR2 FQNNGV. Between the trimmed V and J ends, which lost 1 base and 5 bases, there was a span of 12 bases. The CDR3 is 15 residues long. The CDR3 spells CASSLGDYTDQPQHF. The CDR3 nucleotides read TGTGCCAGCAGCTTAGGGGACTATACGGATCAGCCCCAGCATTTT.

CDR3 residues: CASRRTSGFYEQYF. The CDR3, as DNA: TGTGCCAGCCGTCGGACTAGCGGATTCTACGAGCAGTACTTC. The chain has TRBV27 and TRBJ2-7, with 10 bases that match TRBD2. Per germline, CDR1 MNHEY and CDR2 SMNVEV (reference sequence). The CDR3 has 14 amino acids. V shed 8 bases and J 3 bases; nucleotides not matched to a gene: 7.

The chain joins TRBV27 to TRBJ2-1, with 10 nucleotides matching TRBD2. The V gene end was trimmed by 5 bases and the J gene end by 8 bases; junction bases not matched to a gene: 12. The CDR3 consists of 16 residues. Germline assignment: CDR1 MNHEY and CDR2 SMNVEV (reference sequence). This CDR3 reads CASSPLAGALVYEQFF. CDR3 coding DNA: TGTGCCAGCAGTCCCCTAGCGGGAGCACTAGTCTATGAGCAGTTCTTC.

DNA of the CDR3: TGCGCCAGCAGCCAAGCTCTGGAGCGGGTGCTATCGTACAATGAGCAGTTCTTC. Protein product: CASSQALERVLSYNEQFF. V and J are TRBV4-1 and TRBJ2-1, with D tentatively TRBD2 (6 bases). CDR3 length: 18 amino acids. V dropped 1 base and J dropped 4 bases, with 20 bases sitting between them. CDR1 is MGHRA, CDR2 YSYEKL, per germline.

This sequence joins TRBV11-3 and TRBJ2-7; D may be TRBD2 (7 bases). Germline V CDR1 and CDR2: SGHNT, YENEEA. V was cut by 7 bases and J by 1 base, with 14 bases left in between. CDR3 length equals 14 residues. The CDR3 reads CASTKGGGSYEQYF. CDR3 nucleotides: TGTGCCAGCACCAAAGGGGGGGGATCCTACGAGCAGTACTTC. Complete variable domain (other parts from reference TRBV11-3 and TRBJ2-7): EAGVVQSPRYKIIEKKQPVAFWCNPISGHNTLYWYLQNLGQGPELLIRYENEEAVDDSQLPKDRFSAERLKGVDSTLKIQPAELGDSAVYLCASTKGGGSYEQYFGPGTRLTVT.

Only a few counts were recorded for this clone. V usage is TRBV5-1 and J usage is TRBJ1-4; perhaps TRBD1 as D (6 bases). Germline CDR1 and CDR2: SGHRS and YFSETQ. The CDR3 runs to 17 residues. V dropped 0 bases and J dropped 8 bases, with 20 bases sitting between them. CDR3 sequence reads: CASSLGPVGQKAEKLFF. Here the CDR3 DNA reads TGCGCCAGCAGCTTGGGGCCCGTCGGACAGAAGGCGGAAAAACTGTTTTTT.

For this clone: At one boundary the junction diverges from the germline segment, which might be a read error. V gene TRBV6-1 combines with J gene TRBJ2-2; the D gene is possibly TRBD1 (5 bases). The CDR3 has 15 residues. Per germline, CDR1 MNHNS and CDR2 SASEGT. DNA for the CDR3: TGTGCCTGCAGGACACAGATTTACCTCACCGGGGAGCTGTTTTTT. Amino acid sequence: CACRTQIYLTGELFF.

The chain uses TRBV5-6 and TRBJ2-1, with D maybe TRBD2 (5 bases). CDR1 is SGHDT and CDR2 is YYEEEE in the germline V gene. The CDR3 consists of 12 residues. The germline V and J ends were trimmed by 4 bases and 9 bases, with 11 bases remaining between them. The CDR3: CASSKRVGEQFF. CDR3 nucleotides: TGTGCCAGCAGCAAGAGGGTCGGTGAGCAGTTCTTC.

The CDR3 sequence is CASSFGQGAGAFF. The CDR3 DNA sequence: TGCGCCAGCAGCTTCGGACAGGGGGCGGGGGCTTTCTTT. The rearrangement uses TRBV5-1 and TRBJ1-1, with TRBD1 identical over 11 bases. The CDR3 consists of 13 residues. V shed 2 bases, J shed 11 bases, and the junction held 5 bases outside the gene matches. The germline V gene has CDR1 SGHRS and CDR2 YFSETQ.